Listed below are T cell receptor beta chains from one sample, sequenced in a study of cytomegalovirus exposure and HLA in healthy donors. Generated by immunoSEQ multiplex PCR, the TCRdb table keeps only in-frame clones and is missing some. Here the sample spans some 110,000 clones, around 80% being singletons. Sequenced: PBMCs. All receptors derive from a young man in good health and CMV-seropositive. Each CDR3 is given without its conserved first and last residue. Each record gives: V gene, J gene, D gene, CDR3 protein. A D gene is named only where the DNA matches it firmly.

TRBV5-4,TRBJ2-1,TRBD2,ASSWGLAAGNEQF
TRBV5-4,TRBJ1-2,TRBD1,ASRRDRGSSGYT
TRBV9,TRBJ1-4,TRBD1,ASSRDSTTNEKLF
TRBV28,TRBJ1-2,NA,ASSLWAGPPT
TRBV4-3,TRBJ2-1,TRBD2,ASSPGLAGGREQF
TRBV28,TRBJ1-4,NA,ASSFRVGSEKLF
TRBV18,TRBJ2-5,TRBD1,ASSAVLNIWFDREEDEETQY
TRBV5-1,TRBJ2-3,TRBD1,ASSPGQRMFYTDTQY
TRBV5-1,TRBJ2-7,NA,ASSLVAGVGEQY
TRBV29-1,TRBJ1-2,NA,SDASSRAPYGYT
TRBV7-9,TRBJ1-6,TRBD1,ASSLQGAGNSPLH
TRBV29-1,TRBJ2-3,NA,SDSQGGTDTQY
TRBV6-1,TRBJ1-5,TRBD1,ASSGTDRGVVAQPQH
TRBV5-1,TRBJ1-5,TRBD1,ASSLAGTGEGQPQH
TRBV6-6,TRBJ1-6,TRBD1,ASSPQGAGSPLH
TRBV10-2,NA,NA,ASLGRNSYEQY
TRBV28,TRBJ1-4,NA,ASSLGGRNEKLF
TRBV28,TRBJ1-6,TRBD1,ASSLLTGSYNSPLH
TRBV5-1,TRBJ2-3,NA,ASSLAVSTDTQY
TRBV7-6,TRBJ2-5,TRBD2,ASSSGGPTQY
TRBV28,TRBJ2-1,TRBD1,ASSGDDRVRF
TRBV4-3,TRBJ2-7,TRBD1,ASSWDRATYEPY
TRBV6-1,TRBJ1-6,NA,ASSTEGGDSPLH
TRBV27,TRBJ1-3,NA,ASSPYRGSSGNTIY
TRBV6-5,TRBJ1-2,NA,ASSSMPGGDIYGYT
TRBV6-5,TRBJ1-2,TRBD1,ASRLDRDHGYT